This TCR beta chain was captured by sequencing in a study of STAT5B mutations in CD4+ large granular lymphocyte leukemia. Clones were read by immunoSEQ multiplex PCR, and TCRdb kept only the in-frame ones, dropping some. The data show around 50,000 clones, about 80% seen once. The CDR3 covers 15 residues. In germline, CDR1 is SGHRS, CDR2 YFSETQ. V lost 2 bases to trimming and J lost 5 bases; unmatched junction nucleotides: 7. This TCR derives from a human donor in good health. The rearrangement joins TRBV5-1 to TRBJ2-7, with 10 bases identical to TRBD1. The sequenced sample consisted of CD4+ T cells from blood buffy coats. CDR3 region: CASSLSDRGLNEQYF. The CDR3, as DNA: TGCGCCAGCAGCTTATCTGACAGGGGGCTCAACGAGCAGTACTTC.